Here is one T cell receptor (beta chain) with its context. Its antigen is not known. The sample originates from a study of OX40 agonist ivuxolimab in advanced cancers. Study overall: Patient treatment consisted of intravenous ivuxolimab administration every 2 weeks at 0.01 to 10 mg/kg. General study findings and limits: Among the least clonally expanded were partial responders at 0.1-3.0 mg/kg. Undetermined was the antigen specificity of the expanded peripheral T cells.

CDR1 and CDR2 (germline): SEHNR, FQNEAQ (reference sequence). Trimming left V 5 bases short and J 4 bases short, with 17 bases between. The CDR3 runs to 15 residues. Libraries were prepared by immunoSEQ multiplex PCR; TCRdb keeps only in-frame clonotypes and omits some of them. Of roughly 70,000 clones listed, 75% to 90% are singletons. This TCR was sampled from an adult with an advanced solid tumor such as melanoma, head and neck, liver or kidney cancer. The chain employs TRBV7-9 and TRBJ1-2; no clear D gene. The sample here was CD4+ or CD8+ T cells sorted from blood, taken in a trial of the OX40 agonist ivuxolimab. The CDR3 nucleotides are TGTGCCAGCAGCCCAAAACGCCGGTTGGCCTATGGCTACACCTTC. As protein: CASSPKRRLAYGYTF.